This T cell receptor beta chain was retrieved from a study of a mutant IDH1 vaccine in newly diagnosed glioma. Study as a whole: Vaccine dosing followed radiotherapy by 4-6 weeks, or accompanied temozolomide cycles. It was radiotherapy, temozolomide, or both that patients received previously, with most receiving both.

TCRdb's copy holds only in-frame clones and misses some; the assay was immunoSEQ multiplex PCR. The table has over 45,000 clones, about 81% seen once. Points on this clone: What it binds is not known.

Study results and caveats: Immune responses arising from the vaccine appeared in roughly 95% of patients.

Time point defined: week 5, during vaccination. Every single dose of the vaccine, 300 ug of mutant IDH1 20-mer peptide, came with topical imiquimod. The source was PBMCs, collected from a glioma patient whose treatment included an IDH1 peptide vaccine. This TCR was sampled from a woman aged 50 to 60 with glioma.

In DNA, the CDR3 is TGTGCCAGCAGTTTCATGACAGGGACGTCCTACGAGCAGTACTTC. Translating it yields CASSFMTGTSYEQYF. V is TRBV6-5 and J is TRBJ2-7, with TRBD1 matching over 7 bases. This CDR3 is 15 amino acids long. The junction had 7 bases not matched to a gene; V was cut back by 4 bases and J by 1 base. Germline CDR1 is MNHEY and CDR2 is SVGAGI.